These 12 T cell receptor beta chains share one sample of origin, sequenced in a study of shared clonotypes between healthy human individuals. Method: immunoSEQ multiplex PCR; TCRdb's copy keeps in-frame clones and lacks some. Here the sample spans about 520,000 clones, over 70% being singletons. Sequenced: PBMCs. These TCRs come from a woman aged 40 to 50 in good health. Some clones in this sample may be carry-over from other donors' samples.

This clone occurred a few times. Mismatch with germline at one junction end may stem from a read error. The rearrangement links TRBV5-4 to TRBJ1-4, with TRBD1 matching 10 bases. The CDR3 has 16 amino acids. Germline V lookup: CDR1 SGHNT, CDR2 YYREEE (reference sequence). The CDR3 DNA sequence: TGCGCCAGCAGCCAAGATCTTGGGACAGGGGCCGAAAAACTGTTTTTT. Translated: CASSQDLGTGAEKLFF.

The chain combines TRBV19 with TRBJ2-7; 12 bases are shared with TRBD1. The V gene's germline CDR1 is LNHDA and CDR2 SQIVND (reference sequence). J gave up 2 bases and V 8 bases, and 4 bases lay outside the gene matches. There are 14 residues in the CDR3. In DNA form, the CDR3 reads TGTGCCAGTGCTCGGGACAGGGGGCCCTACGAGCAGTACTTC. Amino acid sequence: CASARDRGPYEQYF.

This clone was observed once. V and J are TRBV5-4 and TRBJ2-6; D is uncertain. The CDR3 consists of 14 residues. The V and J ends lost 0 bases and 1 base respectively, with 2 bases between them. CDR1 and CDR2 from the germline V gene are SGHNT and YYREEE (reference sequence). The CDR3 is CASSLVSGANVLTF. The DNA of the CDR3 is TGTGCCAGCAGCTTGGTGTCTGGGGCCAACGTCCTGACTTTC.

The sample holds many counts of this clone. The chain is built from TRBV14 and TRBJ2-7, with D maybe TRBD1 (6 bases). The CDR3 length is 14 residues. With 4 bases removed from V and 2 bases from J, the gap between germline ends came to 12 bases. CDR1 and CDR2 (germline): SGHDN, FVKESK. CDR3 DNA: TGTGCCAGCAGCCTGGGGACATTACCCTACGAGCAGTACTTC. Its protein is CASSLGTLPYEQYF. Supplemented by reference TRBV14 and TRBJ2-7, the full variable domain reads EAGVTQFPSHSVIEKGQTVTLRCDPISGHDNLYWYRRVMGKEIKFLLHFVKESKQDESGMPNNRFLAERTGGTYSTLKVQPAELEDSGVYFCASSLGTLPYEQYFGPGTRLTVT.

The chain links TRBV10-3 to TRBJ1-1; TRBD1 is a possible D gene (6 bases). The length of the CDR3 is 14 residues. V was trimmed by 3 bases and J by 3 bases, leaving 11 bases between them. CDR1 and CDR2 from the germline V gene are ENHRY and SYGVKD. CDR3 sequence (DNA): TGTGCCATCAGTGAAGGACAGAGGTACACTGAAGCTTTCTTT. This gives the protein CAISEGQRYTEAFF.

As for this clone: This likely reflects a read error, since a far larger clone is one base away. The same CDR3 is also encoded by other DNA sequences in this sample. The chain uses TRBV11-2 and TRBJ1-1, with D perhaps matching TRBD1 (5 bases). This CDR3 is built from 16 residues. Trimming left V 0 bases short and J 0 bases short, with 11 bases between. Germline loops: CDR1 SGHAT, CDR2 FQNNGV. The CDR3 is CASSLELAGLNTEAFF. CDR3 coding DNA: TGTGCCAGCAGCTTAGAACTTGCGGGGCTGAACACTGAAGCTTTCTTT.

The chain recombines TRBV5-6 with TRBJ1-5, with D possibly being TRBD1 (5 bases). The CDR3 spans 14 residues. Germline CDR1 reads SGHDT; CDR2 reads YYEEEE. V gave up 2 bases and J gave up 7 bases, with 13 bases separating them. This chain's CDR3 is CASSFGGTRQPQHF. The CDR3 DNA is TGTGCCAGCAGCTTTGGAGGGACGAGACAGCCCCAGCATTTT.

This clone was found a few times. The V gene is TRBV4-2, the J gene TRBJ1-3; no firm D call. CDR1 LGHNA and CDR2 YNFKEQ come from the germline V gene. This CDR3 has 16 residues. V gave up 0 bases and J gave up 1 base, with 10 bases separating them. This CDR3 reads CASSQEQPISGNTIYF. The CDR3 DNA reads TGTGCCAGCAGCCAAGAACAACCCATTTCTGGAAACACCATATATTTT.

The V and J genes are TRBV2 and TRBJ2-4; 10 bases are a match to TRBD1. The ends lost 3 bases at V and 6 bases at J; junction bases unmatched: 5. This CDR3 has 15 amino acids. Germline V gene sequence: CDR1 SNHLY, CDR2 FYNNEI. DNA of the CDR3: TGTGCCAGCAGTGACCGGGACAGGGGCCCAAACATTCAGTACTTC. Residues: CASSDRDRGPNIQYF.

This clone appeared once. This chain joins TRBV6-5 and TRBJ2-7, with 9 bases fitting TRBD1. The CDR3 covers 12 residues. The germline gives CDR1 MNHEY, CDR2 SVGAGI. Losses at the gene ends were 5 bases for V and 12 bases for J; bases not matched to a gene: 8. The CDR3 DNA sequence: TGTGCCAGCAGTGACGACAGGGGGTTTTTGTACTTC. Translating gives CASSDDRGFLYF.

This chain uses TRBV18 with TRBJ1-5; unclear D gene. The CDR3 runs to 12 residues. The germline V gene has CDR1 KGHSH and CDR2 LQKENI. The germline V and J ends were trimmed by 7 bases and 6 bases, with 10 bases remaining between them. DNA of the CDR3: TGTGCCAGCTGCCGAGAGGGTCAGCCCCAGCATTTT. Encoded protein: CASCREGQPQHF.

This chain uses TRBV29-1 with TRBJ1-4; D might be TRBD1 (5 bases). Germline V lookup: CDR1 SQVTM, CDR2 ANQGSEA. The CDR3 contains 17 residues. V gave up 1 base and J gave up 0 bases, with 15 bases separating them. CDR3 loop: CSVEGLTGVTTNEKLFF. The CDR3 nucleotides are TGCAGCGTTGAAGGGCTAACAGGAGTCACAACTAATGAAAAACTGTTTTTT.